Shown below are 4 T cell receptor beta chains from a single sample sequenced in a study of CD8+ T cells in alopecia areata. The treatment denotes: oral pan-JAK inhibitor, 5-10 mg twice daily. Extraction of RNA preceded its reverse transcription into cDNA, which served as the sequencing template. Sequencing used immunoSEQ multiplex PCR; TCRdb keeps in-frame clones, though not all of them. Of under 350,000 clones listed, nearly 60% are singletons. The input for sequencing was CD4+ T cells sorted from blood, taken at week 24, from a patient treated with tofacitinib. Receptors originate from a human donor with alopecia areata.

V gene TRBV29-1 combines with J gene TRBJ1-3, with 7 positions matching TRBD1. There are 14 residues in the CDR3. Germline V gene sequence: CDR1 SQVTM, CDR2 ANQGSEA. Unmatched junction bases numbered 6, after V lost 6 bases and J lost 1 base. CDR3 nucleotide sequence: TGCAGCGTCCGTGGGACAGTGTCTGGAAACACCATATATTTT. Translating it yields CSVRGTVSGNTIYF.

J is TRBJ1-3 and V is TRBV10-3; 9 nucleotides agree with TRBD1. Germline V lookup: CDR1 ENHRY, CDR2 SYGVKD. With V trimmed by 3 bases and J by 3 bases, 6 bases remained unmatched. The CDR3 has 16 amino acids. This CDR3 is CAISDFDRGSGNTIYF. The CDR3, as DNA: TGTGCCATCAGTGATTTCGACAGGGGGAGTGGAAACACCATATATTTT.

This CDR3 is CASSPRGSHTDTQYF. In DNA form, the CDR3 reads TGTGCCAGCAGCCCACGGGGGTCCCACACAGATACGCAGTATTTT. The chain joins TRBV11-2 to TRBJ2-3; D perhaps matches TRBD2 (6 bases). This CDR3 has 15 amino acids. The germline V gene encodes CDR1 SGHAT and CDR2 FQNNGV. V was trimmed by 5 bases and J by 2 bases, leaving 14 bases between them.

This chain links TRBV11-3 with TRBJ2-3; no definite D call. This CDR3 comprises 16 residues. Trimming cost V 1 base and J 2 bases, with 13 bases left between them. Germline loops: CDR1 SGHNT, CDR2 YENEEA. The CDR3 sequence: CASSLGEFGATDTQYF. CDR3 sequence (DNA): TGTGCCAGCAGCTTAGGGGAATTCGGAGCCACAGATACGCAGTATTTT.